This TCR beta chain is drawn from a study of T cell responses to AZD1222 COVID-19 vaccine. The germline V gene has CDR1 SQVTM and CDR2 ANQGSEA. The CDR3 loop spans 11 amino acids. V gave up 5 bases and J gave up 1 base, with 5 bases separating them. Measured with immunoSEQ multiplex PCR; TCRdb has only the in-frame clones, and not every one. The sample consists of 90,000 to 120,000 clones, about 94% of them appearing once. General study results and limits: Variant regions that are unmutated are reportedly the target of nearly half of spike-specific TCRs. Spike-specific TCR depth and breadth grew after two AZD1222 doses.

About this clone itself: Its antigen is unidentified.

The rearrangement joins TRBV29-1 to TRBJ1-1; unclear D gene. Sequencing was performed on peripheral blood, taken on day 0 of AZD1222 vaccination. The receptor comes from an adult in good health. This chain's CDR3 is CSVPGNTEAFF. CDR3 bases: TGCAGCGTTCCCGGGAACACTGAAGCTTTCTTT.